The clone carrying this T cell receptor beta chain was detected many times. As yet, its antigen is unknown. TCR beta CDR3 sequences were amplified from RNA transcripts. During a first-round RT-PCR of the TCR CDR3, the HTBI primer set was used. From the multiplex PCR reads, TCRdb called clonotypes with MiXCR, one entry per CDR3 protein. The sample carries 500,000 to 600,000 distinct CDR3 sequences, 40% to 55% recorded once. The study left out patients who had uncontrolled infection, other autoimmune disease, pregnancy or lactation. Diagnoses rested on clinical symptoms, serum thyroxine and TRAb, thyroid ultrasound and orbital computed tomography. The source of the sample is a study of T cells in Graves' hyperthyroidism and ophthalmopathy. V lost 3 bases to trimming and J lost 2 bases, with 4 bases between them. The CDR3 consists of 12 residues. Per germline, CDR1 DFQATT and CDR2 SNEGSKA (reference sequence).

Findings of the study overall: Most clonotypes expanded in thyroid above 0.001 were likewise present in blood.

Sequenced input: peripheral blood or thyroid tissue (not recorded which). The receptor comes from an adult woman with Graves' disease, either hyperthyroidism or ophthalmopathy (not recorded which). The chain combines TRBV20-1 with TRBJ2-2; D remains unclear. CDR3 sequence: CSASVNTGELFF. The CDR3 DNA sequence: TGCAGTGCTAGCGTAAACACCGGGGAGCTGTTTTTT.